This TCR beta chain comes out of a study of blood T cell repertoires in COVID-19. Study summary: Sites across the United States, Italy and Spain contributed samples from acute and convalescent COVID-19. PBMCs, B-cell-depleted T cells, or T cells provided the cDNA or gDNA that made up the material.

Original methodology: Nucleated cell counts were estimated from reference gene primer amplification. Measured with immunoSEQ multiplex PCR; TCRdb has only the in-frame clones, and not every one. That table furnishes V, J and clone size, whereas the DNA furnished D and trimming. The sample holds roughly 250,000 clones, approximately 87% seen once. Trimming pared 7 bases from V and 7 bases from J, leaving 19 bases between. Per the germline V gene, CDR1 is KGHDR and CDR2 is SFDVKD. This CDR3 contains 15 residues. This chain joins TRBV24-1 and TRBJ2-1, with D maybe TRBD2 (7 bases). The receptor comes from a woman aged 25 to 39 with COVID-19, enrolled during active disease. Material: peripheral blood. DNA of the CDR3: TGTGCCACCAGCCTGGGGGGGGCAGGGTGGAATGAGCAGTTCTTC. Protein sequence: CATSLGGAGWNEQFF.